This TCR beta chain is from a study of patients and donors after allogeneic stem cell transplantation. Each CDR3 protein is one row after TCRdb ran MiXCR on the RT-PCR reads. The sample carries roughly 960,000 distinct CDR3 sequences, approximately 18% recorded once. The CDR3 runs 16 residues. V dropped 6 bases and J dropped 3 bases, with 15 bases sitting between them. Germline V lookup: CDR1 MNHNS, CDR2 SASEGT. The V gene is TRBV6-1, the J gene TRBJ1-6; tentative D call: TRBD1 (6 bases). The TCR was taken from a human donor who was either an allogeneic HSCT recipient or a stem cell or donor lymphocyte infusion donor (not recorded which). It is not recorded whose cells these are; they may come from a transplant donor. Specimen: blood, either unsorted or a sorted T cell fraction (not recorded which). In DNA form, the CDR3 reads TGTGCCAGCAGCAAATCGGGGGGGCACTATAATTCACCCCTCCACTTT. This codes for CASSKSGGHYNSPLHF.